Many counts were recorded for the clone carrying this T cell receptor (beta chain). Before being chosen for sequencing, patients had shown CD8+CD57+ cell expansion by flow cytometry. These data originate in a study of CD8+CD57+ T cells in acquired aplastic anemia. CDR3 length: 14 amino acids. V lost 6 bases to trimming and J lost 1 base, with 13 bases between them. In germline, CDR1 is MNHNS, CDR2 SASEGT. Genomic DNA acted as the template from which TCR beta VDJ combination and CDR3 sequence profiling were carried out. MiXCR, applied by TCRdb to the reads, yields one record per CDR3 protein. This sample has about 180,000 distinct CDR3 sequences; roughly 50% occur once, and the top ten carry 1.8%.

The TCR comes from a human donor with aplastic anemia. The sample was sorted CD4+, CD8+, or CD8+CD57+ T cells (not recorded which) from PBMCs. The rearrangement uses TRBV6-1 and TRBJ2-7; D tentatively reads TRBD1 or TRBD2 (5 bases each). As DNA, the CDR3 is TGTGCCAGCAGACCGGGACCGAATTCCTACGAGCAGTACTTC. Residues: CASRPGPNSYEQYF.